This T cell receptor beta chain was observed in a study of CD8 T cell repertoires and HIV-1 epitope variants. Study as a whole: T cells were stimulated with Twenty-five Gag and Nef peptides separately. IL-2, IL-7 and IL-15 were added on days 3 and 7 of roughly eleven-day cultures. Controls were a CMV, EBV and flu pool, Ebola AY9, and no peptide.

Points from the study as a whole: The TAALDMSHF plasma variant had no responses, unlike KF9 (about 5 clonotypes) and HW9 (one).

Points on this clone: Its antigen is unidentified.

V was clipped by 2 bases and J by 8 bases; unmatched bases: 6. The V gene's germline CDR1 is SGHDT and CDR2 YYEEEE. The CDR3 is 15 residues long. Here immunoSEQ multiplex PCR was the method, and the copy in TCRdb shows in-frame clones only, minus some. The sample lists about 5,200 clones, approximately 70% occurring once. The rearrangement links TRBV5-6 to TRBJ2-1; 11 bases map to TRBD1. The specimen sequenced was cultured CD8+ T cells derived from PBMCs. This clonotype was obtained from a male donor with HIV. The CDR3 region is CASSFLGQGDYEQFF. CDR3 nucleotides: TGTGCCAGCAGCTTTTTGGGACAGGGGGATTATGAGCAGTTCTTC.